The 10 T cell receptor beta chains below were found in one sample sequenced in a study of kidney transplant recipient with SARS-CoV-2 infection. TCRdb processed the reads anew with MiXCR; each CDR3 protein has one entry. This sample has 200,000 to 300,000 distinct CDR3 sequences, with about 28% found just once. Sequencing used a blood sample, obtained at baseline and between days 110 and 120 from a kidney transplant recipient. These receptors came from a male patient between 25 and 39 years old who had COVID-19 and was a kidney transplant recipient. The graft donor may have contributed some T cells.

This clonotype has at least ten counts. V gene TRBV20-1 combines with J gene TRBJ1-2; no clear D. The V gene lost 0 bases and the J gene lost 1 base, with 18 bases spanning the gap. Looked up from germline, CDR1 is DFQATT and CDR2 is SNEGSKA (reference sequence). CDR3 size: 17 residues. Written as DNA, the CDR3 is TGCAGTGCTAGAGATTTCGGTGGCGGTCGGCTTAACTATGGCTACACCTTC. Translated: CSARDFGGGRLNYGYTF.

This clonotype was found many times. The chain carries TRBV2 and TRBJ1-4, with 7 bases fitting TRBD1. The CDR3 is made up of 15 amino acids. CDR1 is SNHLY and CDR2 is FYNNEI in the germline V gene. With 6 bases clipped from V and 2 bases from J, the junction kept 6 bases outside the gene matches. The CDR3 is CASRWQGGTNEKLFF. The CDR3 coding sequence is TGTGCCAGCAGATGGCAGGGGGGCACTAATGAAAAACTGTTTTTT.

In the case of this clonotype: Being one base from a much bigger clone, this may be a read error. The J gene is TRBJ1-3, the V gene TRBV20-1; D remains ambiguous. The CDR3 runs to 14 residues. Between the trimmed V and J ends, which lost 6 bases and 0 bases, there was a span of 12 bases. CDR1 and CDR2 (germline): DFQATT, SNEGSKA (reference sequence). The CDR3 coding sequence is TGCAGTGCCCCACACTACAACTCTGGAAACACCATATATTTT. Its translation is CSAPHYNSGNTIYF.

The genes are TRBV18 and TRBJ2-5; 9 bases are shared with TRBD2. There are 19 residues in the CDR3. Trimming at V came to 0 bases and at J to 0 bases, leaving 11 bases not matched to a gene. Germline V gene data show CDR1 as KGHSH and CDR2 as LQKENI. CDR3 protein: CASSPPNSGGATYQETQYF. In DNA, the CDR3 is TGTGCCAGCTCACCACCGAATAGCGGGGGAGCTACCTACCAAGAGACCCAGTACTTC. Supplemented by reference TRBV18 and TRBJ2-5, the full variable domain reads NAGVMQNPRHLVRRRGQEARLRCSPMKGHSHVYWYRQLPEEGLKFMVYLQKENIIDESGMPKERFSAEFPKEGPSILRIQQVVRGDSAAYFCASSPPNSGGATYQETQYFGPGTRLLVL.

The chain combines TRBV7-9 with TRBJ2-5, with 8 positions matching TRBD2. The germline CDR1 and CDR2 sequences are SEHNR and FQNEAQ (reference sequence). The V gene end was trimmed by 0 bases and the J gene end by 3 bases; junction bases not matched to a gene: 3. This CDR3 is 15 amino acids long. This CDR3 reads CASSLARAGEETQYF. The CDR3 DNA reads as TGTGCCAGCAGCTTAGCACGAGCGGGGGAAGAGACCCAGTACTTC.

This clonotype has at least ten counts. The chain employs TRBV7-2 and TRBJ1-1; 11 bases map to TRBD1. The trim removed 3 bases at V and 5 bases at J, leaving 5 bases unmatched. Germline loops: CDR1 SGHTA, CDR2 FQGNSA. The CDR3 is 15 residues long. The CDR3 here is CASSFWTGGRTEAFF. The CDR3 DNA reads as TGTGCCAGCAGCTTCTGGACAGGGGGCAGAACTGAAGCTTTCTTT.

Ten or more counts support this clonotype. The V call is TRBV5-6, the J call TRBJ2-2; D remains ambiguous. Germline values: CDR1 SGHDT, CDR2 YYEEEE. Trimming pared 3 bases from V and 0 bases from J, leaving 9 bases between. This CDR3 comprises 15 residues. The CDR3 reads CASSSLQTNTGELFF. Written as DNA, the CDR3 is TGTGCCAGCAGCTCCTTACAGACGAACACCGGGGAGCTGTTTTTT.

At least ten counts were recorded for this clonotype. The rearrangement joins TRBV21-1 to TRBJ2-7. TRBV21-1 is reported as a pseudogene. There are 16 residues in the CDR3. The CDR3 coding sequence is TGTGCCAGCAGTGGTAGGCTGCTACACGTGTTAGACGAGCAGTACTTC. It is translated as CASSGRLLHVLDEQYF.

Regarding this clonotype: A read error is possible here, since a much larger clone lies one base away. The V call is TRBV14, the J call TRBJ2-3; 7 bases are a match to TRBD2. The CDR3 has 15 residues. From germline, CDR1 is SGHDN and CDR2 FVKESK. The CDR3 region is CGSPAAGLRRDTQYF. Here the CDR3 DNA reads TGCGGATCCCCCGCAGCGGGACTCAGGAGAGATACGCAGTATTTT.

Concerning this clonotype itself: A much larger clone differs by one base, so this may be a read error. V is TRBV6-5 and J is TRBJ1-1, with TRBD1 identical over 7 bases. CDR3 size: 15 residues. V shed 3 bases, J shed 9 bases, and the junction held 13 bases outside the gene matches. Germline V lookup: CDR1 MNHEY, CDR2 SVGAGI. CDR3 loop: CASSYSTGSFAKAFF. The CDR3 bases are TGTGCCAGCAGTTATTCGACAGGGTCGTTCGCTAAAGCTTTCTTT.